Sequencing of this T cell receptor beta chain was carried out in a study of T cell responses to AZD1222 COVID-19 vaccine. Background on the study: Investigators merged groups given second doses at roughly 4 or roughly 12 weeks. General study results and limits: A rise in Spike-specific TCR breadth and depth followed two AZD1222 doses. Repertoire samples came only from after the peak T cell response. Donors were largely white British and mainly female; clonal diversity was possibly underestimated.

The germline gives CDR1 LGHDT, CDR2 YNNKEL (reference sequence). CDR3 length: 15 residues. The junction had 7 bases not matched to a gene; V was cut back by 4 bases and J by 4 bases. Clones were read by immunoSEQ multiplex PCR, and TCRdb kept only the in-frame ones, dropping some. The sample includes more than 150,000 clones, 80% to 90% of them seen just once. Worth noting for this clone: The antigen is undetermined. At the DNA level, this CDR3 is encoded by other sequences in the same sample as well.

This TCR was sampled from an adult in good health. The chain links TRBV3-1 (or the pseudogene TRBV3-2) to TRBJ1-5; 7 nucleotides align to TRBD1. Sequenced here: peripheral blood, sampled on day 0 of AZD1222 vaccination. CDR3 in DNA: TGTGCCAGCAGCCCCAGACAGGGAGGTAATCAGCCCCAGCATTTT. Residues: CASSPRQGGNQPQHF.